The 26 T cell receptor beta chains in this list originate from one sample, sequenced in a study of T cells in Graves' hyperthyroidism and ophthalmopathy. Amplified TCR beta CDR3 regions came from RNA transcripts. An initial round of RT-PCR targeting the TCR CDR3 relied on the HTBI primer set. TCRdb used MiXCR to reprocess the multiplex PCR reads, holding one entry per CDR3 protein. The top ten hold roughly 8% of the sample, which has over 650,000 distinct CDR3 sequences, less than 20% seen once. Material: blood. The receptors here all came from a man aged 18 to 30 with Graves' hyperthyroidism.

V and J are TRBV15 and TRBJ1-1; 10 bases agree with TRBD1. After removal of 3 bases from V and 0 bases from J, the junction contained 1 base not matched to a gene. There are 15 residues in the CDR3. Germline V gives CDR1 LNHNV, CDR2 YYDKDF (reference sequence). The CDR3 is CATSSDRGLNTEAFF. The CDR3 DNA sequence: TGTGCCACCAGCAGCGACAGGGGGCTGAACACTGAAGCTTTCTTT.

In this sample, this clonotype turned up a few times. This chain uses TRBV12-3 or TRBV12-4 with TRBJ2-5; D possibly corresponds to TRBD2 (6 bases). V was shortened by 5 bases and J by 9 bases, with 13 bases between the two germline ends. This CDR3 spans 12 amino acids. The CDR3 region has the DNA TGTGCCAGCAGTGGCGGGGAGGAAGCCCAGTACTTC. Protein: CASSGGEEAQYF.

There are a few counts of this clonotype. The gene calls are TRBV12-3 or TRBV12-4 and TRBJ1-5; perhaps TRBD1 as D (6 bases). With 5 bases removed from V and 3 bases from J, the gap between germline ends came to 20 bases. This CDR3 is 17 amino acids long. The DNA of the CDR3 is TGTGCCAGCAGTATTAGGTCGTTGGGGGCTATCAATCAGCCCCAGCATTTT. Translated: CASSIRSLGAINQPQHF.

This clonotype was found many times. The gene calls are TRBV11-2 and TRBJ1-1; D not certain. Trimming left V 0 bases short and J 1 base short, with 12 bases between. Germline V gene data show CDR1 as SGHAT and CDR2 as FQNNGV. The CDR3 runs 16 residues. The CDR3 loop reads CASSLEIPSGNTEAFF. The CDR3 region has the DNA TGTGCCAGCAGCTTAGAGATCCCCTCGGGGAACACTGAAGCTTTCTTT.

The chain employs TRBV27 and TRBJ2-3; 8 bases align to TRBD2. Germline assignment: CDR1 MNHEY and CDR2 SMNVEV (reference sequence). The CDR3 is 17 amino acids. V shed 5 bases and J 4 bases; nucleotides not matched to a gene: 14. This CDR3 reads CASSPLLAVRVADTQYF. The CDR3 bases are TGTGCCAGCAGTCCCCTACTAGCGGTCAGGGTTGCAGATACGCAGTATTTT.

V usage is TRBV20-1 and J usage is TRBJ2-6; possibly TRBD1 for D (6 bases). CDR1 is DFQATT and CDR2 is SNEGSKA in the germline V gene (reference sequence). The CDR3 contains 13 residues. Trimming removed 4 bases from V and 4 bases from J, with 8 bases in between. The CDR3 loop is CSATGTGANVLTF. As DNA, the CDR3 is TGCAGTGCTACCGGGACAGGGGCCAACGTCCTGACTTTC.

The chain links TRBV5-1 to TRBJ1-1; 7 nucleotides line up with TRBD1. Germline V gene sequence: CDR1 SGHRS, CDR2 YFSETQ. CDR3 length equals 15 residues. The ends lost 7 bases at V and 0 bases at J; junction bases unmatched: 9. CDR3 region: CASGGQGGVNTEAFF. The CDR3 nucleotides read TGCGCCAGCGGGGGGCAGGGGGGGGTGAACACTGAAGCTTTCTTT.

Many counts were recorded for this clonotype. The chain couples TRBV19 to TRBJ1-1; TRBD1 is a possible D gene (6 bases). This CDR3 comprises 14 residues. Deletions cut 7 bases from V and 1 base from J, with 13 bases between. CDR1 LNHDA and CDR2 SQIVND come from the germline V gene (reference sequence). Written as DNA, the CDR3 is TGTGCCAGTAAATGGGGGCTGACGAACACTGAAGCTTTCTTT. This gives the protein CASKWGLTNTEAFF.

The DNA for the CDR3 is TGCAGTGCTCCCCTAGCGGGACCCTACGAGCAGTACTTC. Encoded protein: CSAPLAGPYEQYF. The genes are TRBV20-1 and TRBJ2-7; 9 positions match TRBD2. The CDR3 length is 13 residues. Germline CDR1 is DFQATT and CDR2 is SNEGSKA (reference sequence). V lost 5 bases to trimming and J lost 2 bases; unmatched junction nucleotides: 4.

The rearrangement uses TRBV19 and TRBJ2-7; 7 bases match TRBD1. The V gene end was trimmed by 2 bases and the J gene end by 3 bases; junction bases not matched to a gene: 10. This CDR3 has 16 residues. Germline CDR1 and CDR2: LNHDA and SQIVND (reference sequence). The CDR3 DNA is TGTGCCAGTAGTATATCGGCAGGGGGAACATTCTACGAGCAGTACTTC. It encodes CASSISAGGTFYEQYF.

This clonotype appeared many times. The chain employs TRBV12-3 or TRBV12-4 and TRBJ2-2; D unresolved. The CDR3 covers 13 residues. The germline V and J ends were trimmed by 6 bases and 4 bases, with 9 bases remaining between them. The CDR3 DNA follows: TGTGCCAGCAGACGGCCCGGCACCGGGGAGCTGTTTTTT. Protein sequence: CASRRPGTGELFF.

This chain links TRBV6-7 with TRBJ2-6, with D unresolved. TRBV6-7 is given ORF status, its function remaining uncertain. Trimming took 2 bases from V and 0 from J, leaving 5 bases between them. The CDR3 extends over 15 amino acids. CDR3 in amino acids: CASSYLHSGANVLTF. As DNA, the CDR3 is TGTGCCAGCAGTTACCTTCACTCTGGGGCCAACGTCCTGACTTTC.

The sample holds many counts of this clonotype. The chain carries TRBV28 and TRBJ2-7; 9 bases fit TRBD2. The CDR3 covers 14 residues. In germline, CDR1 is MDHEN, CDR2 SYDVKM. Trimming at V came to 6 bases and at J to 2 bases, leaving 5 bases not matched to a gene. The CDR3 nucleotides are TGTGCCAGCAGGGAGGTAGCGGGGGCCTACGAGCAGTACTTC. As protein: CASREVAGAYEQYF.

V gene TRBV6-2 or TRBV6-3 combines with J gene TRBJ2-2, with 10 positions matching TRBD2. V shed 8 bases and J 4 bases; nucleotides not matched to a gene: 13. This CDR3 has 17 amino acids. Germline assignment: CDR1 MNHEY and CDR2 SVGEGT. CDR3 nucleotide sequence: TGTGCCAGCGGCCCCTTCACTAGCGGGGTCTTCACCGGGGAGCTGTTTTTT. Protein sequence: CASGPFTSGVFTGELFF.

This rearrangement joins TRBV7-9 to TRBJ1-1; no clear D gene. The germline V and J ends were trimmed by 5 bases and 11 bases, with 21 bases remaining between them. The CDR3 sequence is 14 residues long. Germline lookup yields CDR1 SEHNR and CDR2 FQNEAQ (reference sequence). The DNA of the CDR3 is TGTGCCAGCAGCCCCTCGGGCGACCAGGACGGGGCTTTCTTT. It encodes CASSPSGDQDGAFF.

This clonotype was recorded many times. J is TRBJ2-7 and V is TRBV12-3 or TRBV12-4, with TRBD1 identical over 7 bases. With V trimmed by 5 bases and J by 0 bases, 4 bases remained unmatched. The CDR3 runs 14 residues. The CDR3 sequence is CASSQDRVSYEQYF. The CDR3 DNA reads as TGTGCCAGCAGTCAAGACAGGGTCTCCTACGAGCAGTACTTC.

V usage is TRBV27 and J usage is TRBJ2-5, with TRBD2 as a possible D gene (6 bases). V was trimmed by 5 bases and J by 4 bases, leaving 11 bases between them. Germline-derived CDR1 and CDR2 are MNHEY and SMNVEV (reference sequence). The CDR3 consists of 13 residues. As DNA, the CDR3 is TGTGCCAGCAGTCGGAGGGGAGTAGAGACCCAGTACTTC. Its protein product is CASSRRGVETQYF.

This chain uses TRBV14 with TRBJ2-1, with D perhaps TRBD2 (5 bases). Germline lookup yields CDR1 SGHDN and CDR2 FVKESK. There are 15 residues in the CDR3. The V and J ends lost 3 bases and 1 base respectively, with 10 bases between them. CDR3 DNA sequence: TGTGCCAGCAGCCAGCCCGGGAAGTCCTACAATGAGCAGTTCTTC. It translates to CASSQPGKSYNEQFF. Full variable domain (rest looked up from reference TRBV14 and TRBJ2-1): EAGVTQFPSHSVIEKGQTVTLRCDPISGHDNLYWYRRVMGKEIKFLLHFVKESKQDESGMPNNRFLAERTGGTYSTLKVQPAELEDSGVYFCASSQPGKSYNEQFFGPGTRLTVL.

V usage is TRBV10-1 and J usage is TRBJ1-6; maybe TRBD1 (6 bases). Germline V gene sequence: CDR1 WNHNN, CDR2 SYGVQD (reference sequence). The CDR3 totals 13 residues. Trimming left V 7 bases short and J 7 bases short, with 11 bases between. The CDR3 here is CASKPDRNSPLHF. Here the CDR3 DNA reads TGCGCCAGCAAACCGGACAGAAATTCACCCCTCCACTTT.

On this clonotype: This may be a read error: a much more frequent sequence differs by one nucleotide. The rearrangement links TRBV28 to TRBJ2-7; a possible D gene is TRBD1 (6 bases). The CDR3 length is 14 residues. Trimming pared 6 bases from V and 2 bases from J, leaving 14 bases between. Germline CDR1 and CDR2: MDHEN and SYDVKM. CDR3 loop: CASRFSQGPYEQYF. CDR3 bases: TGTGCCAGCAGGTTTTCACAGGGTCCCTACGAGCAGTACTTC.

This clonotype occurred many times. The J gene is TRBJ2-7, the V gene TRBV6-2 or TRBV6-3, with D possibly being TRBD1 (6 bases). V lost 8 bases and J 5 bases, leaving 16 bases between the germline ends. CDR3 length equals 13 residues. CDR1 MNHEY and CDR2 SVGEGT come from the germline V gene. This CDR3 is CASSPDRPNEQYF. Written as DNA, the CDR3 is TGTGCCAGCTCTCCCGACAGGCCTAACGAGCAGTACTTC.

V is TRBV24-1 and J is TRBJ2-3; 7 nucleotides align to TRBD1. From germline, CDR1 is KGHDR and CDR2 SFDVKD. V shed 4 bases, J shed 7 bases, and the junction held 4 bases outside the gene matches. The CDR3 has 13 residues. The CDR3 is CATSDPGGYTQYF. CDR3 bases: TGTGCCACCAGTGACCCAGGGGGATATACGCAGTATTTT.

The chain joins TRBV10-3 to TRBJ1-2; a possible D gene is TRBD1 (6 bases). CDR3 length: 15 residues. The ends were cut back, 3 bases at V and 2 bases at J, with 13 bases in the middle. The germline V gene has CDR1 ENHRY and CDR2 SYGVKD. The CDR3 loop reads CAISDVGGYNYGYTF. The CDR3 DNA follows: TGTGCCATCAGTGATGTTGGGGGCTACAACTATGGCTACACCTTC.

This clonotype was recorded a few times. The chain links TRBV4-1 to TRBJ1-6, with no clear D. This CDR3 is 14 amino acids long. V gave up 3 bases and J gave up 7 bases, with 10 bases separating them. CDR1 is MGHRA and CDR2 is YSYEKL in the germline V gene. The DNA of the CDR3 is TGCGCCAGCAGCCAGGGGTCGTGGAATTCACCCCTCCACTTT. Residues: CASSQGSWNSPLHF.

The genes are TRBV20-1 and TRBJ2-1, with 15 bases aligning to TRBD2. The junction had 4 bases not matched to a gene; V was cut back by 7 bases and J by 12 bases. The CDR3 spans 12 residues. In germline, CDR1 is DFQATT, CDR2 SNEGSKA (reference sequence). CDR3 loop: CSGTSGRGLQFF. In nucleotides, the CDR3 is TGCAGTGGGACTAGCGGGAGGGGGTTGCAGTTCTTC.

Only a few counts were recorded for this clonotype. This chain connects TRBV9 to TRBJ2-2; D gene uncertain. Per germline, CDR1 SGDLS and CDR2 YYNGEE. The CDR3 loop spans 13 amino acids. Trimming cost V 4 bases and J 3 bases, with 7 bases left between them. The CDR3 sequence is CASSSLYTGELFF. CDR3 DNA: TGTGCCAGCAGCTCACTATACACCGGGGAGCTGTTTTTT.